The rows below give T cell receptor beta chains drawn from one sample of a study of blood T cell repertoires in COVID-19. Profiled with immunoSEQ multiplex PCR; TCRdb holds only in-frame clones, not every one. The sample lists about 200,000 clones; about 86% were seen once. The sample was PBMCs or T cells enriched from blood (not recorded which). The receptors here all came from a man in his forties who had recovered from COVID-19. Both conserved end residues are part of each CDR3. Fields, in order: CDR3 protein, clone size, V gene, J gene. Not every row has a clone size; where given, it reads once, few, many or a size class.

CDR3: CASSLAYRGLGYGYTF
size: once
V: TRBV7-6
J: TRBJ1-2

CDR3: CANSLFRRQGGNEKLFF
size: -
V: TRBV5-8
J: TRBJ1-4

CDR3: CASSVDRLNSPLHF
size: -
V: TRBV2
J: TRBJ1-6

CDR3: CASTHTPGSLHYSNQPQHF
size: once
V: TRBV28
J: TRBJ1-5

CDR3: CASSTNPGLTNTEAFF
size: -
V: TRBV5-6
J: TRBJ1-1

CDR3: CSASPRGLAGVTDTQYF
size: -
V: TRBV20-1
J: TRBJ2-3

CDR3: CASSPPTAGGKGYTF
size: -
V: TRBV18
J: TRBJ1-2

CDR3: CASSLWQSGEQYF
size: -
V: TRBV27
J: TRBJ2-7

CDR3: CASGDMTGNTIYF
size: -
V: TRBV5-1
J: TRBJ1-3

CDR3: CASSQVEQTQYF
size: -
V: TRBV3-1/TRBV3-2
J: TRBJ2-3

CDR3: CASSRRGSTEAFF
size: -
V: TRBV5-6
J: TRBJ1-1

CDR3: CASSLAGAGEKLFF
size: -
V: TRBV7-9
J: TRBJ1-4

CDR3: CASSWATRGNTIYF
size: -
V: TRBV6-2/TRBV6-3
J: TRBJ1-3

CDR3: CSVGTTFF
size: -
V: TRBV29-1
J: TRBJ1-1

CDR3: CASSLDRGSREQFF
size: few
V: TRBV11-3
J: TRBJ2-1

CDR3: CASKGMWGTDTQYF
size: -
V: TRBV7-9
J: TRBJ2-3

CDR3: CASGRDSNSPLHF
size: -
V: TRBV6-5
J: TRBJ1-6

CDR3: CATSEGARGAEQYF
size: -
V: TRBV24-1
J: TRBJ2-7

CDR3: CASSSPGQTTDTQYF
size: -
V: TRBV5-1
J: TRBJ2-3

CDR3: CASSRGRINNEQFF
size: -
V: TRBV6-5
J: TRBJ2-1

CDR3: CASSQDVPSGFSTDTQYF
size: -
V: TRBV3-1/TRBV3-2
J: TRBJ2-3

CDR3: CASSVAGTGDNSPLHF
size: -
V: TRBV9
J: TRBJ1-6

CDR3: CASSSEKQPYGYTF
size: few
V: TRBV7-9
J: TRBJ1-2

CDR3: CASSYRQGRANVLTF
size: -
V: TRBV7-2
J: TRBJ2-6

CDR3: CASSQAGDNTEAFF
size: -
V: TRBV4-2
J: TRBJ1-1

CDR3: CASRSTRNARGRSYGYTF
size: -
V: TRBV19
J: TRBJ1-2

CDR3: CASRQLAAANEQFF
size: -
V: TRBV6-6
J: TRBJ2-1

CDR3: CASSHSGGFYEQFF
size: -
V: TRBV3-1/TRBV3-2
J: TRBJ2-1

CDR3: CASSTRSNSPLHF
size: -
V: TRBV9
J: TRBJ1-6

CDR3: CASREAVQVQPQHF
size: -
V: TRBV6-1
J: TRBJ1-5

CDR3: CASAQKSGNTIYF
size: -
V: TRBV2
J: TRBJ1-3

CDR3: CASSLDGMGGLYGYTF
size: -
V: TRBV28
J: TRBJ1-2

CDR3: CASSLQGQNYGYTF
size: -
V: TRBV5-4
J: TRBJ1-2

CDR3: CASSKEAGRNSPLHF
size: -
V: TRBV21-1
J: TRBJ1-6

CDR3: CATRDRTGNTEAFF
size: -
V: TRBV15
J: TRBJ1-1

CDR3: CASASTGDSGNTIYF
size: -
V: TRBV5-1
J: TRBJ1-3

CDR3: CASSYRTGASEAFF
size: -
V: TRBV6-5
J: TRBJ1-1

CDR3: CASSQMSGTEAFF
size: -
V: TRBV3-1/TRBV3-2
J: TRBJ1-1

CDR3: CATSDTRQGGHGYTF
size: -
V: TRBV24-1
J: TRBJ1-2

CDR3: CASKTSTEAFF
size: -
V: TRBV19
J: TRBJ1-1

CDR3: CASSLARGEQYF
size: -
V: TRBV7-6
J: TRBJ2-7

CDR3: CASSLRTSGGAHEQYF
size: -
V: TRBV5-4
J: TRBJ2-7

CDR3: CASSPLWGRGTDTQYF
size: -
V: TRBV2
J: TRBJ2-3

CDR3: CASSRYNGNTIYF
size: -
V: TRBV3-1/TRBV3-2
J: TRBJ1-3

CDR3: CASSQDRTGLTYEQYF
size: -
V: TRBV4-3
J: TRBJ2-7

CDR3: CATSPGLAGSDTQYF
size: -
V: TRBV15
J: TRBJ2-3

CDR3: CASSLDRGLNTEAFF
size: once
V: TRBV11-3
J: TRBJ1-1

CDR3: CASSLALTRGQDFSYEQYF
size: once
V: TRBV7-9
J: TRBJ2-7

CDR3: CSVDRGVTEAFF
size: few
V: TRBV29-1
J: TRBJ1-1

CDR3: CASGLSRGSQLYGYTF
size: -
V: TRBV12-5
J: TRBJ1-2

CDR3: CASSAPGILREKLFF
size: -
V: TRBV6-2/TRBV6-3
J: TRBJ1-4

CDR3: CASSVGTGAGANVLTF
size: -
V: TRBV5-1
J: TRBJ2-6

CDR3: CASSQEYTNYGYTF
size: -
V: TRBV4-3
J: TRBJ1-2

CDR3: CASSQEVTGGYTF
size: -
V: TRBV4-2
J: TRBJ1-2

CDR3: CASRVGQETQYF
size: -
V: TRBV2
J: TRBJ2-5

CDR3: CASSTGSNEKLFF
size: once
V: TRBV9
J: TRBJ1-4

CDR3: CASSTGNSGELFF
size: once
V: TRBV18
J: TRBJ2-2

CDR3: CASSQESGPYNEQFF
size: -
V: TRBV3-1/TRBV3-2
J: TRBJ2-1